The sequence of this T cell receptor beta chain was determined in a study of blood T cell repertoires in COVID-19. Trimming removed 4 bases from V and 3 bases from J; junction bases left unmatched: 5. The CDR3 covers 16 residues. Germline assignment: CDR1 LNHDA and CDR2 SQIVND (reference sequence). Profiled with immunoSEQ multiplex PCR; TCRdb holds only in-frame clones, not every one. The data show about 110,000 clones, with roughly 85% seen just once and roughly 2.3% held by the top ten. Sequencing was done on a sample of peripheral blood. This chain connects TRBV19 to TRBJ2-3; 12 bases are shared with TRBD2. The TCR originated in a human donor in a cohort sampled during active COVID-19. CDR3 in DNA: TGTGCCAGTAGTAGACCAGGGACTAGCGGGACAGATACGCAGTATTTT. Amino acids: CASSRPGTSGTDTQYF.